A single sample gave rise to the 15 T cell receptor beta chains below, sequenced in a study of T cell changes during pregnancy in multiple sclerosis. This table comes from immunoSEQ multiplex PCR, and its TCRdb copy is limited to in-frame clones, with some not included. The sample records about 15,000 clones, almost 85% being singletons. This sample comprised CD8+ T cells from peripheral blood mononuclear cells, obtained in the second trimester of pregnancy. The receptors come from a female donor in good health, enrolled as a control in a pregnancy study.

This CDR3 is CASSFTTGGLTEAFF. The CDR3 DNA reads TGTGCCAGCAGCTTCACGACAGGGGGCCTTACTGAAGCTTTCTTT. The chain uses TRBV7-2 and TRBJ1-1; TRBD1 aligns across 10 bases. Germline CDR1 and CDR2: SGHTA and FQGNSA. Trimming at V came to 3 bases and at J to 5 bases, leaving 6 bases not matched to a gene. The CDR3 totals 15 residues.

The CDR3 coding sequence is TGTGCCAGCAGCCCAACCAGGAGGGGTGAAAAACTGTTTTTT. Translated, it gives CASSPTRRGEKLFF. The chain recombines TRBV6-6 with TRBJ1-4, with TRBD1 as a possible D gene (5 bases). V dropped 6 bases and J dropped 7 bases, with 15 bases sitting between them. CDR1 and CDR2 from the germline V gene are MNHNY and SVGAGI (reference sequence). The CDR3 loop spans 14 amino acids.

This clone showed up just a few times. The V call is TRBV5-5, the J call TRBJ1-1, with TRBD1 identical over 9 bases. In germline, CDR1 is SGHKS, CDR2 YYEKEE (reference sequence). After removal of 5 bases from V and 3 bases from J, the junction contained 14 bases not matched to a gene. The CDR3 has 17 residues. CDR3 DNA: TGTGCCAGCAGTCTGGACAGGGGCACACCTTCCCACACTGAAGCTTTCTTT. Translating gives CASSLDRGTPSHTEAFF.

The V gene is TRBV4-3, the J gene TRBJ2-5; possible D gene TRBD1, 5 bases. The CDR3 contains 13 residues. V was cut by 1 base and J by 5 bases, with 8 bases left in between. The V gene's germline CDR1 is LGHNA and CDR2 YSLEER. Written as DNA, the CDR3 is TGCGCCAGCAGCCAAGGGGGCTCCGAGACCCAGTACTTC. Amino acid sequence: CASSQGGSETQYF.

J is TRBJ1-6 and V is TRBV7-9; tentative D call: TRBD1 (6 bases). The V and J ends lost 5 bases and 8 bases respectively, with 16 bases between them. The CDR3 contains 15 residues. Germline V gene data show CDR1 as SEHNR and CDR2 as FQNEAQ (reference sequence). The CDR3 spells CASSPGGLGDSPLHF. For the CDR3, the DNA is TGTGCCAGCAGCCCCGGGGGGCTTGGGGATTCACCCCTCCACTTT.

The chain joins TRBV5-1 to TRBJ1-2; D gene ambiguous. The CDR3 consists of 12 residues. Trimming removed 1 base at V and 3 bases at J, with 4 bases between. Looked up from germline, CDR1 is SGHRS and CDR2 is YFSETQ. CDR3 sequence: CASSLTDYGYTF. The CDR3 DNA reads TGCGCCAGCAGCTTGACAGACTATGGCTACACCTTC.

Judged by abundance, this clone is medium-sized. The CDR3 region has the DNA TGTGCCAGCAGCAAACGGACAGGGAGGGGTCAGCCCCAGCATTTT. It yields the protein CASSKRTGRGQPQHF. This chain uses TRBV21-1 with TRBJ1-5; the table assigns TRBD1, which was not confirmed against the DNA. TRBV21-1 is marked as a pseudogene. There are 15 residues in the CDR3.

This chain links TRBV6-4 with TRBJ1-1; 9 nucleotides agree with TRBD1. J was trimmed by 5 bases and V by 5 bases; bases with no gene match: 6. Germline V gene data show CDR1 as MRHNA and CDR2 as SNTAGT. The CDR3 extends over 14 amino acids. In DNA form, the CDR3 reads TGTGCCAGCAGTATGACAGGGGGAAGTACTGAAGCTTTCTTT. Protein sequence: CASSMTGGSTEAFF.

The chain employs TRBV19 and TRBJ1-5; D is perhaps TRBD1 (5 bases). The V gene lost 8 bases and the J gene lost 3 bases, with 11 bases spanning the gap. CDR1 is LNHDA and CDR2 is SQIVND in the germline V gene (reference sequence). The CDR3 sequence is 13 residues long. Written as DNA, the CDR3 is TGTGCCAGTCCCAGGACACCCAATCAGCCCCAGCATTTT. It encodes CASPRTPNQPQHF. Based on the CDR3 plus reference TRBV19 and TRBJ1-5, the full variable domain is DGGITQSPKYLFRKEGQNVTLSCEQNLNHDAMYWYRQDPGQGLRLIYYSQIVNDFQKGDIAEGYSVSREKKESFPLTVTSAQKNPTAFYLCASPRTPNQPQHFGDGTRLSIL.

The CDR3 DNA reads as TGTGCCAGCAGTGAGACACAGGGCAATGAAAAACTGTTTTTT. Amino acids: CASSETQGNEKLFF. V usage is TRBV25-1 and J usage is TRBJ1-4; a possible D gene is TRBD1 (6 bases). Trimming pared 3 bases from V and 5 bases from J, leaving 10 bases between. Per the germline V gene, CDR1 is MGHDK and CDR2 is SYGVNS. The CDR3 loop spans 14 amino acids.

This chain uses TRBV19 with TRBJ1-5; possible D gene TRBD1, 5 bases. The CDR3 is 14 residues long. The germline V gene has CDR1 LNHDA and CDR2 SQIVND (reference sequence). Trimming shortened V by 3 bases and J by 8 bases, and 14 bases separated the two germline ends. The CDR3 protein is CASSMGQLKEPQHF. Here the CDR3 DNA reads TGTGCCAGTAGTATGGGGCAGCTTAAGGAGCCCCAGCATTTT.

The chain employs TRBV7-9 and TRBJ1-2; D perhaps matches TRBD1 (5 bases). V lost 4 bases and J 7 bases, leaving 19 bases between the germline ends. Germline values: CDR1 SEHNR, CDR2 FQNEAQ (reference sequence). The CDR3 consists of 15 residues. CDR3 nucleotide sequence: TGTGCCAGCAGCTCTTCGGGGGGGTCTGGATCTGGCTACACCTTC. Translation gives CASSSSGGSGSGYTF.

This rearrangement joins TRBV19 to TRBJ1-4, with D hard to call. Trimming took off 6 bases at V and 0 bases at J, with 8 bases between the two ends. Germline assignment: CDR1 LNHDA and CDR2 SQIVND (reference sequence). CDR3 size: 14 residues. CDR3 region: CASSPTTTNEKLFF. The CDR3 DNA follows: TGTGCCAGTAGCCCTACGACAACTAATGAAAAACTGTTTTTT.

V gene TRBV28 combines with J gene TRBJ2-7; TRBD2 might be the D (5 bases). Germline values: CDR1 MDHEN, CDR2 SYDVKM. The CDR3 extends over 15 amino acids. Trimming shortened V by 3 bases and J by 3 bases, and 15 bases separated the two germline ends. The chain's CDR3 is CASSFPRLIDYEQYF. The DNA for the CDR3 is TGTGCCAGCAGTTTCCCGAGACTAATAGACTACGAGCAGTACTTC.

V is TRBV6-6 and J is TRBJ1-3; D uncertain. The CDR3 runs 13 residues. Trimming removed 8 bases from V and 0 bases from J, with 8 bases in between. The germline gives CDR1 MNHNY, CDR2 SVGAGI (reference sequence). CDR3 protein: CASQRDSGNTIYF. The CDR3 nucleotides read TGTGCCAGCCAGAGGGACTCTGGAAACACCATATATTTT.